Following are 17 T cell receptor beta chains from one sample sequenced in a study of lymphopenia after photon versus proton radiotherapy. Profiling relied on immunoSEQ multiplex PCR, and the TCRdb table lists in-frame clones only, not all of them. The sample includes approximately 71,000 clones, about nine tenths of them seen just once. Material: peripheral blood, obtained from a patient treated with photon-based radiotherapy. The receptors derive from a woman aged 70-85 years with pancreatic cancer.

The V gene is TRBV9, the J gene TRBJ2-7; D is unclear. There are 15 residues in the CDR3. V shed 0 bases and J shed 0 bases, with 10 bases lying between them. Germline loops: CDR1 SGDLS, CDR2 YYNGEE. The CDR3 reads CASSVVQPISYEQYF. The CDR3 DNA sequence: TGTGCCAGCAGCGTAGTACAGCCTATCTCCTACGAGCAGTACTTC.

The V call is TRBV19, the J call TRBJ1-4; D unresolved. V was shortened by 1 base and J by 0 bases, with 6 bases between the two germline ends. The CDR3 is 15 amino acids. Germline CDR1 and CDR2: LNHDA and SQIVND (reference sequence). The CDR3 region has the DNA TGTGCCAGTAGTATAGCGAGGACAACTAATGAAAAACTGTTTTTT. Translated: CASSIARTTNEKLFF.

The rearrangement links TRBV29-1 to TRBJ2-7; 9 bases map to TRBD1. Unmatched junction bases numbered 8, after V lost 5 bases and J lost 6 bases. The CDR3 sequence is 13 residues long. Germline V gene sequence: CDR1 SQVTM, CDR2 ANQGSEA. CDR3 sequence: CSVQTGGLGEQYF. CDR3 DNA sequence: TGCAGCGTTCAGACAGGGGGTCTCGGCGAGCAGTACTTC.

V is TRBV30 and J is TRBJ1-4, with 10 positions matching TRBD1. The CDR3 is made up of 15 amino acids. Looked up from germline, CDR1 is GTSNPN and CDR2 is SVGIG (reference sequence). Trimming at V came to 0 bases and at J to 3 bases, leaving 1 base not matched to a gene. The CDR3 is CAWSVGTGANEKLFF. CDR3 coding DNA: TGTGCCTGGAGTGTAGGGACAGGGGCTAATGAAAAACTGTTTTTT.

The CDR3 coding sequence is TGTGCCAGCAGCTCATTATATACGCAGTATTTT. This encodes CASSSLYTQYF. This rearrangement joins TRBV5-4 to TRBJ2-3, with D unresolved. Trimming shortened V by 3 bases and J by 7 bases, and 6 bases separated the two germline ends. This CDR3 spans 11 amino acids. Germline CDR1 and CDR2: SGHNT and YYREEE (reference sequence).

The chain links TRBV29-1 to TRBJ2-3; 11 nucleotides match TRBD1. Germline CDR1 SQVTM, CDR2 ANQGSEA. This CDR3 has 16 amino acids. J gave up 0 bases and V 6 bases, and 8 bases lay outside the gene matches. The CDR3 nucleotides read TGCAGCGTAATACCGGGACAGGGGGGCAGCACAGATACGCAGTATTTT. Encoded protein: CSVIPGQGGSTDTQYF.

This clone appeared once. The rearrangement uses TRBV7-9 and TRBJ2-1; D might be TRBD2 (6 bases). The CDR3 is 15 amino acids. CDR1 and CDR2 (germline): SEHNR, FQNEAQ (reference sequence). Trimming removed 1 base from V and 5 bases from J, with 12 bases in between. CDR3 protein: CASSLEGGGHNEQFF. The CDR3 DNA reads TGTGCCAGCAGCTTAGAGGGAGGCGGACACAATGAGCAGTTCTTC. Using reference TRBV7-9 and TRBJ2-1 for the parts outside the CDR3, the full variable domain is DTGVSQNPRHKITKRGQNVTFRCDPISEHNRLYWYRQTLGQGPEFLTYFQNEAQLEKSRLLSDRFSAERPKGSFSTLEIQRTEQGDSAMYLCASSLEGGGHNEQFFGPGTRLTVL.

The table lists this clone with a count of one. In nucleotides, the CDR3 is TGTGCCAGCAGCTTAGATCCGGGACGGACCACCGGGGAGCTGTTTTTT. Its protein is CASSLDPGRTTGELFF. The chain employs TRBV7-3 and TRBJ2-2, with D tentatively TRBD1 or TRBD2 (5 bases each). CDR1 is SGHTA, CDR2 FQGTGA, per germline. The V and J ends lost 2 bases and 4 bases respectively, with 14 bases between them. The CDR3 spans 16 residues.

The chain carries TRBV5-1 and TRBJ2-5; D might be TRBD1 (5 bases). Trimming shortened V by 0 bases and J by 5 bases, and 11 bases separated the two germline ends. This CDR3 comprises 14 residues. Germline CDR1 reads SGHRS; CDR2 reads YFSETQ. CDR3 DNA sequence: TGCGCCAGCAGCTTGGAGGGGAATGGGGAGACCCAGTACTTC. Residues: CASSLEGNGETQYF.

This chain uses TRBV18 with TRBJ2-2; D might be TRBD2 (5 bases). Germline assignment: CDR1 KGHSH and CDR2 LQKENI. The CDR3 loop spans 14 amino acids. V was pared by 3 bases and J by 4 bases, with 9 bases between. CDR3 coding DNA: TGTGCCAGCTCACCTCGGGAAACCACCGGGGAGCTGTTTTTT. It codes for CASSPRETTGELFF.

This clone has a handful of counts. This chain connects TRBV7-2 to TRBJ1-1; D gene unclear. The germline V and J ends were trimmed by 3 bases and 8 bases, with 10 bases remaining between them. Germline V gene data show CDR1 as SGHTA and CDR2 as FQGNSA. CDR3 size: 12 residues. As DNA, the CDR3 is TGTGCCAGCAGCTTTGGGTTCAGAGAAGCTTTCTTT. Translation: CASSFGFREAFF.

The chain combines TRBV7-9 with TRBJ1-1; 7 bases are shared with TRBD1. The germline V gene encodes CDR1 SEHNR and CDR2 FQNEAQ (reference sequence). The CDR3 runs 14 residues. Unmatched junction bases numbered 4, after V lost 6 bases and J lost 0 bases. This CDR3 reads CASSFGQVNTEAFF. The CDR3, as DNA: TGTGCCAGCAGTTTCGGACAGGTGAACACTGAAGCTTTCTTT.

The chain is built from TRBV5-6 and TRBJ2-5; tentative D call: TRBD1 (6 bases). This CDR3 is built from 14 residues. Germline CDR1 SGHDT, CDR2 YYEEEE. The germline V and J ends were trimmed by 3 bases and 1 base, with 10 bases remaining between them. The CDR3 region is CASSSWTVQETQYF. CDR3 sequence (DNA): TGTGCCAGCAGCTCATGGACAGTCCAAGAGACCCAGTACTTC.

The chain has TRBV9 and TRBJ2-3; D is possibly TRBD2 (5 bases). The CDR3 consists of 16 residues. CDR1 is SGDLS, CDR2 YYNGEE, per germline. V lost 0 bases to trimming and J lost 4 bases, with 15 bases between them. CDR3 sequence (DNA): TGTGCCAGCAGCGTAGGGTTGGGAGTGGCGGCAGATACGCAGTATTTT. Amino acid sequence: CASSVGLGVAADTQYF.

The J gene is TRBJ2-7, the V gene TRBV4-1; 9 positions match TRBD2. J lost 5 bases, V lost 0 bases, and 11 bases had no gene match. CDR3 size: 17 residues. Germline V gene sequence: CDR1 MGHRA, CDR2 YSYEKL. CDR3: CASSQDRREGAWDEQYF. In nucleotides, the CDR3 is TGCGCCAGCAGCCAAGATCGGCGGGAGGGGGCTTGGGACGAGCAGTACTTC.

The chain employs TRBV7-9 and TRBJ1-2, with 9 positions matching TRBD1. CDR3 length: 14 residues. The ends lost 5 bases at V and 6 bases at J; junction bases unmatched: 7. Germline V gene sequence: CDR1 SEHNR, CDR2 FQNEAQ (reference sequence). DNA of the CDR3: TGTGCCAGCAGCGCACCCGGGACAGGGAATGGCTACACCTTC. It specifies CASSAPGTGNGYTF.

The chain carries TRBV4-2 and TRBJ2-7; D call uncertain. From germline, CDR1 is LGHNA and CDR2 YNFKEQ. The CDR3 sequence is 15 residues long. Trimming pared 0 bases from V and 0 bases from J, leaving 9 bases between. The DNA for the CDR3 is TGTGCCAGCAGCCAAGATAAGGGAAACTCCTACGAGCAGTACTTC. Amino acids: CASSQDKGNSYEQYF.